This TCR beta chain originates from a study of cytomegalovirus exposure and HLA in healthy donors. Study-level findings and limits: Among TCR beta chains of equal frequency, HLA-associated ones were more clonally expanded in a later analysis.

In the PCR, 60 Vbeta and 13 Jbeta primers were used. TCRdb's copy holds only in-frame clones and misses some; the assay was immunoSEQ multiplex PCR. The profile shows about 160,000 clones, 80% to 85% of them singletons. V lost 1 base to trimming and J lost 6 bases; unmatched junction nucleotides: 5. CDR3 length: 14 residues. Germline CDR1 is MNHNY and CDR2 is SVGAGI (reference sequence). A note on this clone: Its antigen is unknown.

Input material: PBMCs. The V and J genes are TRBV6-6 and TRBJ2-7; TRBD1 aligns across 8 bases. The clonotype originates from a woman aged 18-29 years in good health and CMV-seronegative. The CDR3 DNA follows: TGTGCCAGCAGTTACTTTTCGACAGGGGTCGAGCAGTACTTC. Its translation: CASSYFSTGVEQYF.